This T cell receptor beta chain derives from a study of T-cell reconstitution after alpha-beta-depleted transplantation in children. Germline loops: CDR1 ENHRY, CDR2 SYGVKD. V was clipped by 8 bases and J by 0 bases; unmatched bases: 11. The CDR3 covers 18 residues. Using unique molecular identifiers, the investigators prepared the TCRbeta library. TCRdb itself ran the PCR reads through MiXCR, one entry per CDR3 protein. The sample holds about 540,000 distinct CDR3 sequences; around 17% are singletons and the top ten take 3.3%. The clonotype comes from a human donor who donated a stem cell graft to a child with acute lymphoblastic leukemia. V and J are TRBV10-3 and TRBJ2-7; 15 nucleotides line up with TRBD2. This specimen consisted of PBMCs from the stem cell graft donor, obtained from the stem cell graft. CDR3 sequence: CAIGFPGLAGGNSYEQYF. The CDR3 DNA is TGTGCCATCGGATTTCCGGGACTAGCGGGAGGCAACTCCTACGAGCAGTACTTC.